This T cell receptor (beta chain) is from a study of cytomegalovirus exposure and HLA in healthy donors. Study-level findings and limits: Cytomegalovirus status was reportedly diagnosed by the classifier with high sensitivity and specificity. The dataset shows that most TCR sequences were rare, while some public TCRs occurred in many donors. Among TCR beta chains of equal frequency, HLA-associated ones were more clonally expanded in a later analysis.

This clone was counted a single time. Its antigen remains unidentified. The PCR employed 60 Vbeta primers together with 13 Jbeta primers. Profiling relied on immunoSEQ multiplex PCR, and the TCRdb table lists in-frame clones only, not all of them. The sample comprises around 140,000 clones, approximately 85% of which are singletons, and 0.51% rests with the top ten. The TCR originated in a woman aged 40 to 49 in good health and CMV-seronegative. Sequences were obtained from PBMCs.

The CDR3 region has the DNA TGTGCCAGCAGTGCCGGGACAGCTAACACCGGGGAGCTGTTTTTT. It yields the protein CASSAGTANTGELFF. The chain joins TRBV6-1 to TRBJ2-2; 7 positions match TRBD1. Germline values: CDR1 MNHNS, CDR2 SASEGT. This CDR3 is 15 amino acids long. The junction had 4 bases not matched to a gene; V was cut back by 4 bases and J by 2 bases.